Shown below are 27 T cell receptor beta chains from a single sample sequenced in a study of T-cell reconstitution after alpha-beta-depleted transplantation in children. As it was prepared, the TCRbeta library received unique molecular identifiers. TCRdb independently ran MiXCR on the PCR reads; one entry per CDR3 protein. The table includes approximately 340,000 distinct CDR3 sequences, approximately 10% detected once. Here the sequenced sample was PBMCs from the stem cell graft donor, taken from the stem cell graft. These receptors were collected from a human donor who donated a stem cell graft to a child with acute lymphoblastic leukemia.

The sample holds a few counts of this clonotype. The V call is TRBV4-1, the J call TRBJ2-7, with 7 positions matching TRBD1. Germline loops: CDR1 MGHRA, CDR2 YSYEKL. V shed 4 bases, J shed 4 bases, and the junction held 22 bases outside the gene matches. The CDR3 sequence is 19 residues long. CDR3 nucleotides: TGCGCCAGCAGCCCCCTGCTGGGCCGGGACAGAGTTCCTTCTTACGAGCAGTACTTC. Protein product: CASSPLLGRDRVPSYEQYF.

This clonotype has a handful of counts. This chain joins TRBV7-2 and TRBJ2-3; possibly TRBD2 for D (6 bases). V was cut by 3 bases and J by 7 bases, with 14 bases left in between. The CDR3 covers 14 residues. The germline CDR1 and CDR2 sequences are SGHTA and FQGNSA. The CDR3 spells CASSFGGSMNTQYF. The CDR3 DNA is TGTGCCAGCAGCTTTGGGGGGTCTATGAATACGCAGTATTTT. Together with reference TRBV7-2 and TRBJ2-3, the CDR3 gives the full variable domain: GAGVSQSPSNKVTEKGKDVELRCDPISGHTALYWYRQSLGQGLEFLIYFQGNSAPDKSGLPSDRFSAERTGGSVSTLTIQRTQQEDSAVYLCASSFGGSMNTQYFGPGTRLTVL.

This clonotype was seen at least ten times. V and J are TRBV7-2 and TRBJ2-7, with unresolved D. Germline-derived CDR1 and CDR2 are SGHTA and FQGNSA. The CDR3 contains 12 residues. V was shortened by 5 bases and J by 7 bases, with 12 bases between the two germline ends. The CDR3 DNA reads TGTGCCAGCAGCCTCTCCGTTTGGGAGCAGTACTTC. This codes for CASSLSVWEQYF.

This clonotype was counted many times. V is TRBV4-1 and J is TRBJ2-7; D might be TRBD2 (6 bases). The V and J ends lost 4 bases and 0 bases respectively, with 16 bases between them. The germline CDR1 and CDR2 sequences are MGHRA and YSYEKL. The CDR3 extends over 16 amino acids. CDR3 loop: CASSPPGVSGSYEQYF. The CDR3 DNA sequence: TGCGCCAGCAGCCCTCCCGGGGTTAGCGGCTCCTACGAGCAGTACTTC.

The gene calls are TRBV4-3 and TRBJ2-1; D perhaps matches TRBD1 (7 bases). The V gene's germline CDR1 is LGHNA and CDR2 YSLEER. Trimming stripped 5 bases from V and 5 bases from J, with 16 bases between. This CDR3 is built from 15 residues. CDR3 sequence (DNA): TGCGCCAGCAGCGTAGCCTGGAGGGGGCACAATGAGCAGTTCTTC. It translates to CASSVAWRGHNEQFF.

This clonotype has only a few counts. J is TRBJ2-6 and V is TRBV12-3 or TRBV12-4; D is perhaps TRBD2 (6 bases). CDR3 size: 16 residues. Trimming removed 4 bases from V and 2 bases from J, with 12 bases in between. The CDR3 region has the DNA TGTGCCAGCAGTTCCCCGACTAGTCCTGGGGCCAACGTCCTGACTTTC. Amino acids: CASSSPTSPGANVLTF.

This clonotype was detected a few times. The chain is built from TRBV30 and TRBJ2-7, with 12 positions matching TRBD2. The CDR3 has 17 residues. After removal of 3 bases from V and 1 base from J, the junction contained 10 bases not matched to a gene. Germline CDR1 and CDR2: GTSNPN and SVGIG (reference sequence). The CDR3 bases are TGTGCCTGGAGCACGGGACTAGCGGGCGCGGGGTCCTACGAGCAGTACTTC. Translation gives CAWSTGLAGAGSYEQYF.

This clonotype was counted between two and nine times. The chain links TRBV29-1 to TRBJ2-1, with TRBD1 as a possible D gene (6 bases). Germline assignment: CDR1 SQVTM and CDR2 ANQGSEA. The CDR3 is made up of 10 amino acids. The V end was cut by 5 bases, the J end by 10 bases, with 9 bases between. The CDR3: CSVYGTEQFF. The CDR3 nucleotides read TGCAGCGTTTACGGGACAGAGCAGTTCTTC.

This clonotype was found a few times. The chain couples TRBV12-3 or TRBV12-4 to TRBJ2-7; D ambiguous. Trimming pared 6 bases from V and 4 bases from J, leaving 22 bases between. The CDR3 extends over 16 amino acids. The CDR3 bases are TGTGCCAGCAGCTACGCGTATGCGAGAGAGATTTACGAGCAGTACTTC. It translates to CASSYAYAREIYEQYF.

Of note for this clonotype: A much larger clone lies one base from this, so it may be a read error. The gene calls are TRBV5-1 and TRBJ1-1; perhaps TRBD1 as D (5 bases). Germline lookup yields CDR1 SGHRS and CDR2 YFSETQ. The CDR3 consists of 14 residues. DNA of the CDR3: TGCGCCCGCAGCTTGATGACAGAGAACACTGAAGCTTTCTTT. Amino acid sequence: CARSLMTENTEAFF.

V gene TRBV12-3 or TRBV12-4 combines with J gene TRBJ1-1; D possibly corresponds to TRBD1 (5 bases). The CDR3 runs to 14 residues. Trimming stripped 6 bases from V and 4 bases from J, with 15 bases between. In DNA, the CDR3 is TGTGCCAGCAGCTTCAGGGTCGGGGCCACTGAAGCTTTCTTT. It codes for CASSFRVGATEAFF.

This clonotype has just a few counts. The chain employs TRBV20-1 and TRBJ2-7; D is tentatively TRBD1 or TRBD2 (5 bases each). This CDR3 contains 13 residues. Germline V gene sequence: CDR1 DFQATT, CDR2 SNEGSKA (reference sequence). The V end lost 5 bases, the J end lost 6 bases, and 17 bases lay between the germline ends. Here the CDR3 DNA reads TGCAGTGCTCGCGCCGGGACCCTCCCCGAGCAGTACTTC. Translated: CSARAGTLPEQYF.

This clonotype came up a few times. The chain is built from TRBV7-9 and TRBJ1-1; 8 bases agree with TRBD1. V was clipped by 6 bases and J by 8 bases; unmatched bases: 5. Germline V gene data show CDR1 as SEHNR and CDR2 as FQNEAQ (reference sequence). The CDR3 totals 12 residues. Here the CDR3 DNA reads TGTGCCAGCAGGCGGACAGGGTGGGAAGCTTTCTTT. Amino acid sequence: CASRRTGWEAFF.

This chain joins TRBV5-1 and TRBJ2-7, with D unresolved. The ends were cut back, 2 bases at V and 2 bases at J, with 8 bases in the middle. Germline CDR1 SGHRS, CDR2 YFSETQ. CDR3 length: 13 residues. CDR3 residues: CASSFRTAYEQYF. The CDR3 nucleotides read TGCGCCAGCAGCTTTCGCACGGCCTACGAGCAGTACTTC.

The chain combines TRBV10-2 with TRBJ2-5; D unresolved. Deletions cut 2 bases from V and 4 bases from J, with 23 bases between. Germline CDR1 WSHSY, CDR2 SAAADI. The CDR3 has 18 amino acids. The CDR3, as DNA: TGCGCCAGCAGTGAGCCGAGCTCGTCCAGGCCCGAGGTAGAGACCCAGTACTTC. Translation: CASSEPSSSRPEVETQYF.

This clonotype was found a few times. The chain uses TRBV5-1 and TRBJ2-5; D tentatively reads TRBD1 or TRBD2 (6 bases each). The CDR3 length is 14 residues. V was clipped by 4 bases and J by 6 bases, with 16 bases between them. From germline, CDR1 is SGHRS and CDR2 YFSETQ. The CDR3 spells CASSENREAKTQYF. The CDR3 region has the DNA TGCGCCAGCAGCGAAAACAGGGAGGCGAAGACCCAGTACTTC.

The chain links TRBV4-1 to TRBJ1-2; no clear D. V was trimmed by 4 bases and J by 8 bases, leaving 20 bases between them. CDR3 length: 15 residues. Germline V gene data show CDR1 as MGHRA and CDR2 as YSYEKL. Here the CDR3 DNA reads TGCGCCAGCAGCCTAGATCAGGTGGTCAGTCGCGGCTACACCTTC. Translated: CASSLDQVVSRGYTF.

This clonotype was counted at least ten times. The gene calls are TRBV7-2 and TRBJ2-2; 7 nucleotides line up with TRBD1. The CDR3 extends over 16 amino acids. Germline V gives CDR1 SGHTA, CDR2 FQGNSA. The ends lost 4 bases at V and 1 base at J; junction bases unmatched: 6. The CDR3 DNA sequence: TGTGCCAGCAGCTCCTACCGGGACAGGAACACCGGGGAGCTGTTTTTT. Residues: CASSSYRDRNTGELFF.

The table lists this clonotype with a count of one. This sequence joins TRBV27 and TRBJ2-2; 8 bases line up with TRBD1. CDR1 is MNHEY and CDR2 is SMNVEV in the germline V gene (reference sequence). V shed 0 bases, J shed 6 bases, and the junction held 3 bases outside the gene matches. CDR3 length equals 15 residues. The CDR3 here is CASSLSRTGPGELFF. The CDR3 DNA reads as TGTGCCAGCAGTTTATCCCGGACAGGGCCCGGGGAGCTGTTTTTT.

This clonotype has a count of ten or more. V is TRBV20-1 and J is TRBJ2-3; no reliable D call. CDR1 is DFQATT and CDR2 is SNEGSKA in the germline V gene (reference sequence). The CDR3 runs 13 residues. V was cut by 6 bases and J by 4 bases, with 14 bases left in between. The DNA for the CDR3 is TGCAGTGCCCCCCAATGGTGGGCAGATACGCAGTATTTT. This translates into CSAPQWWADTQYF.

The J gene is TRBJ2-3, the V gene TRBV12-3 or TRBV12-4; D is undetermined. The CDR3 is made up of 13 amino acids. Trimming shortened V by 6 bases and J by 4 bases, and 11 bases separated the two germline ends. The CDR3 DNA is TGTGCCAGCAGACCCTTAGGCCCAGATACGCAGTATTTT. This encodes CASRPLGPDTQYF.

This chain links TRBV2 with TRBJ1-5; D is undetermined. Trimming removed 6 bases from V and 0 bases from J, with 21 bases in between. The CDR3 has 18 residues. CDR1 and CDR2 from the germline V gene are SNHLY and FYNNEI. CDR3 in DNA: TGTGCCAGCAGCGATCTATACACCGACCGGTATAGCAATCAGCCCCAGCATTTT. As protein: CASSDLYTDRYSNQPQHF.

This clonotype was counted at least ten times. V and J are TRBV7-9 and TRBJ2-3, with D perhaps TRBD1 (5 bases). CDR3 size: 15 residues. The germline CDR1 and CDR2 sequences are SEHNR and FQNEAQ (reference sequence). V gave up 2 bases and J gave up 1 base, with 10 bases separating them. Written as DNA, the CDR3 is TGTGCCAGCAGCTTATCATCAGGGCGCACAGATACGCAGTATTTT. As protein: CASSLSSGRTDTQYF.

This clonotype came up many times. The gene calls are TRBV4-3 and TRBJ2-3; D remains ambiguous. The CDR3 has 14 amino acids. Trimming took off 2 bases at V and 5 bases at J, with 11 bases between the two ends. Germline V gene data show CDR1 as LGHNA and CDR2 as YSLEER. The CDR3 spells CASSQRPAGDTQYF. CDR3 bases: TGCGCCAGCAGCCAACGACCCGCAGGAGATACGCAGTATTTT.

This sequence joins TRBV5-4 and TRBJ2-3; no reliable D call. Trimming removed 0 bases from V and 0 bases from J, with 5 bases in between. Germline V gene sequence: CDR1 SGHNT, CDR2 YYREEE (reference sequence). The CDR3 covers 14 residues. The DNA of the CDR3 is TGTGCCAGCAGCTTGGACGAGAGCACAGATACGCAGTATTTT. This codes for CASSLDESTDTQYF. The whole variable domain, filled in from reference TRBV5-4 and TRBJ2-3, reads ETGVTQSPTHLIKTRGQQVTLRCSSQSGHNTVSWYQQALGQGPQFIFQYYREEENGRGNFPPRFSGLQFPNYSSELNVNALELDDSALYLCASSLDESTDTQYFGPGTRLTVL.

A word on this clonotype: Since a much larger clone is just one base distant, this may be a read error. The gene calls are TRBV3-1 and TRBJ2-5; D not certain. CDR3 length equals 12 residues. V was pared by 1 base and J by 5 bases, with 5 bases between. Germline CDR1 LGHDT, CDR2 YNNKEL (reference sequence). The CDR3 loop is CASSQVDETQYF. The CDR3 DNA reads as TGTGCCAGCAGCCAAGTGGATGAGACCCAGTACTTC.

This clonotype was counted many times. This chain links TRBV7-2 with TRBJ2-5; TRBD2 agrees at 15 bases. The CDR3 has 16 residues. CDR1 is SGHTA and CDR2 is FQGNSA in the germline V gene. The ends lost 4 bases at V and 1 base at J; junction bases unmatched: 1. The CDR3 here is CASSSGLAGGQETQYF. DNA of the CDR3: TGTGCCAGCAGCTCGGGACTAGCGGGAGGCCAAGAGACCCAGTACTTC.